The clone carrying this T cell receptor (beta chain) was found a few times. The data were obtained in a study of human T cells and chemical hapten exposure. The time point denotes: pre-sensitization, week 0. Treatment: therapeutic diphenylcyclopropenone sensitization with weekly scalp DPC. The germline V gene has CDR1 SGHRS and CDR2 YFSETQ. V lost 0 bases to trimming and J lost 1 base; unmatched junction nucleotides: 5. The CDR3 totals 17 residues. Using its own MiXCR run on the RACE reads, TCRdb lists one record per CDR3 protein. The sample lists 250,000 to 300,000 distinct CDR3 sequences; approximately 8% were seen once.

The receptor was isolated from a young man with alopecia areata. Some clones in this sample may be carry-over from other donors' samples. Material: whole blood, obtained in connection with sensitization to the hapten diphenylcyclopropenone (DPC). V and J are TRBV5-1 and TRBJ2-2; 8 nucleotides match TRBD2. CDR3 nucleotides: TGCGCCAGCAGCTTGGCCGGGCTAGCGGGGAACACCGGGGAGCTGTTTTTT. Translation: CASSLAGLAGNTGELFF.